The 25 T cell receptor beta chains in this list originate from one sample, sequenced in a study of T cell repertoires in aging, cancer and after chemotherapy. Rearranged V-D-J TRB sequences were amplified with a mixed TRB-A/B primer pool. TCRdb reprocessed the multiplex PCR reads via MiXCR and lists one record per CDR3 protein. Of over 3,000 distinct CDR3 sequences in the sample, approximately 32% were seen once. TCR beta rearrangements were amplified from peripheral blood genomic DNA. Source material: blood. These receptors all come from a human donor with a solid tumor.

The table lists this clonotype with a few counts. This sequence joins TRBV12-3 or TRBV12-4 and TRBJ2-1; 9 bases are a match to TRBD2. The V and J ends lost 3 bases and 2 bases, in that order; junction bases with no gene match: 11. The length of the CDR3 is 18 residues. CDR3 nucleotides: TGTGCCAGCAGTTTGGACGCGGGAGGGCCTATAGCCTACAATGAGCAGTTCTTC. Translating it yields CASSLDAGGPIAYNEQFF.

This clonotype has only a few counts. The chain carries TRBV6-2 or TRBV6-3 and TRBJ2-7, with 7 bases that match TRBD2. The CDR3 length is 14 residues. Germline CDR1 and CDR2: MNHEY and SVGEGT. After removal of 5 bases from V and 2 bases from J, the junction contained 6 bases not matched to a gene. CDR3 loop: CASSLQRDPYEQYF. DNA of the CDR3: TGTGCCAGCAGTCTTCAGCGGGACCCCTACGAGCAGTACTTC.

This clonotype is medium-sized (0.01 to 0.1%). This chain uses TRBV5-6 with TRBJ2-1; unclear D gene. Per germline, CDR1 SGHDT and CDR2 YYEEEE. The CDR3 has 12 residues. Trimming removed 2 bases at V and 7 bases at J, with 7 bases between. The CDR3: CASSFNTNEQFF. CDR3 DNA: TGTGCCAGCAGCTTCAACACGAATGAGCAGTTCTTC.

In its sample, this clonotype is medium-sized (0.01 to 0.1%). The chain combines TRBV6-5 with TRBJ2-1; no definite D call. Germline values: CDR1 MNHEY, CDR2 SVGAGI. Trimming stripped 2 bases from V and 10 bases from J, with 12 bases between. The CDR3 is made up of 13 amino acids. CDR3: CASSYASSIEQFF. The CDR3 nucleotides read TGTGCCAGCAGTTACGCCTCATCTATCGAGCAGTTCTTC.

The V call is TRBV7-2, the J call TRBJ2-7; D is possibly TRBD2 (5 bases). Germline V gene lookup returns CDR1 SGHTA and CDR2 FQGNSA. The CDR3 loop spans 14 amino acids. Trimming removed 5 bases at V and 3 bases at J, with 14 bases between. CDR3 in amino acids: CASSLHLDFYEQYF. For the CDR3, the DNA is TGTGCCAGCAGCCTCCACTTGGACTTCTACGAGCAGTACTTC. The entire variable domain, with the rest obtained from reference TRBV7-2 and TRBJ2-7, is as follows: GAGVSQSPSNKVTEKGKDVELRCDPISGHTALYWYRQSLGQGLEFLIYFQGNSAPDKSGLPSDRFSAERTGGSVSTLTIQRTQQEDSAVYLCASSLHLDFYEQYFGPGTRLTVT.

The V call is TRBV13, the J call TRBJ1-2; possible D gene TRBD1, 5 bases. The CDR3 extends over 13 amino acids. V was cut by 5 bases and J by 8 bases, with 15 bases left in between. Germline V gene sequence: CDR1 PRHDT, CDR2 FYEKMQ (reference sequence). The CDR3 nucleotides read TGTGCCAGCAGCCTTGCTGGGGGAGAGGGCTACACCTTC. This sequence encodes CASSLAGGEGYTF.

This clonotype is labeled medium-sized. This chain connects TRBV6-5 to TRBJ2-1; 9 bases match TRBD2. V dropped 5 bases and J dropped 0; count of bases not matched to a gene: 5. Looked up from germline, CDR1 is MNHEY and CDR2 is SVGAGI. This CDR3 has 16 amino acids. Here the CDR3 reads CASSSLSGSSYNEQFF. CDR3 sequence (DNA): TGTGCCAGCAGTAGCCTTAGCGGGAGCTCCTACAATGAGCAGTTCTTC.

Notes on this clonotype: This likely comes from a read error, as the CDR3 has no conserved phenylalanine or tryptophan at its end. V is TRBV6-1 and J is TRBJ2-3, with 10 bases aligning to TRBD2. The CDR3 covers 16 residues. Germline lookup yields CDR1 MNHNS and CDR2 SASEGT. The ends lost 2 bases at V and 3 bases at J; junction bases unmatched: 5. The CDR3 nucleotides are TGTGCCAGCAGTGAACGGGGAGCGGGAGGGACAGATACGCAGTATTAT. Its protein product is CASSERGAGGTDTQYY.

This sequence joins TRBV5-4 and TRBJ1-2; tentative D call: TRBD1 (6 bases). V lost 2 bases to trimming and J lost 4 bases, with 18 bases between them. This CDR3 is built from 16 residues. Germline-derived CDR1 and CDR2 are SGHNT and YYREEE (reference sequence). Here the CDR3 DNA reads TGTGCCAGCAGCTTCAGGGGCGCATTGTCAGGCTATGGCTACACCTTC. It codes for CASSFRGALSGYGYTF.

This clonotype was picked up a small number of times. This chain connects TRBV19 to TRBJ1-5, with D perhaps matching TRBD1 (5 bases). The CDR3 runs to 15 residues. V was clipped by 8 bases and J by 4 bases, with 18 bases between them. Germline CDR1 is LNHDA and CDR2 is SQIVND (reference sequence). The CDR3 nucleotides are TGTGCCAGTGGGGGACTTACTCGCGGAAATCAGCCCCAGCATTTT. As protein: CASGGLTRGNQPQHF.

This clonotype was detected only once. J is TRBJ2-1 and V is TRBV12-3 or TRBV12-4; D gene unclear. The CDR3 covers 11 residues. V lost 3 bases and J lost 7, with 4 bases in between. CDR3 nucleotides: TGTGCCAGCAGTTTCAATAATGAGCAGTTCTTC. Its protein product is CASSFNNEQFF.

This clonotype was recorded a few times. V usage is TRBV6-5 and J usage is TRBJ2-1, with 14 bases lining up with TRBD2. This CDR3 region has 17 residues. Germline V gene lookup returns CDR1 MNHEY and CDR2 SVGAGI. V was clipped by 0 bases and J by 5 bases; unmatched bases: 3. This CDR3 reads CASSYSGLAGANNEQFF. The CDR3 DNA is TGTGCCAGCAGTTACTCGGGACTAGCGGGAGCTAACAATGAGCAGTTCTTC.

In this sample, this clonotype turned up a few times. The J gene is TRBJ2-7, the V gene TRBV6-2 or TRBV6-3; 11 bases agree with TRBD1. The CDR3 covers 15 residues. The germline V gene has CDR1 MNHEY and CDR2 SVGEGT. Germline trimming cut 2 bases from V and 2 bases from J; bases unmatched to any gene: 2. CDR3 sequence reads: CASSYGTGGAYEQYV. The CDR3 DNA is TGTGCCAGCAGTTACGGGACAGGGGGGGCCTACGAGCAGTACGTC.

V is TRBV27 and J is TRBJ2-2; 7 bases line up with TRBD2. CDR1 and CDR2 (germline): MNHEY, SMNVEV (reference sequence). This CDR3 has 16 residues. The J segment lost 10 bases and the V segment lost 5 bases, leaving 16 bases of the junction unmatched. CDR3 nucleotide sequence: TGTGCCAGCAGTCCCCTCGGGCTAGCGGTAGCCGTGGAGCTGTTTTTT. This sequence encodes CASSPLGLAVAVELFF.

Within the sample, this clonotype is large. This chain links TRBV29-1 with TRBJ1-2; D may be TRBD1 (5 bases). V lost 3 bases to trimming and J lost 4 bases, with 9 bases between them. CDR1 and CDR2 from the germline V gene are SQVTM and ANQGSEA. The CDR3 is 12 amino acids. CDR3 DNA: TGCAGCGTTGACCCAGGGAGCTATGGCTACACCTTC. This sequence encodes CSVDPGSYGYTF. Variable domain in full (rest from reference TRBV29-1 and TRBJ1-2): SAVISQKPSRDICQRGTSLTIQCQVDSQVTMMFWYRQQPGQSLTLIATANQGSEATYESGFVIDKFPISRPNLTFSTLTVSNMSPEDSSIYLCSVDPGSYGYTFGSGTRLTVV.

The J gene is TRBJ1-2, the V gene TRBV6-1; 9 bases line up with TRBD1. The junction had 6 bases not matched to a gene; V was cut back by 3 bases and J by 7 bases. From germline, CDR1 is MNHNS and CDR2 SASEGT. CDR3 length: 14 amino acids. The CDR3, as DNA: TGTGCCAGCAGTGATTCGGGGACAGGGTCTGGCTACACCTTC. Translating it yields CASSDSGTGSGYTF.

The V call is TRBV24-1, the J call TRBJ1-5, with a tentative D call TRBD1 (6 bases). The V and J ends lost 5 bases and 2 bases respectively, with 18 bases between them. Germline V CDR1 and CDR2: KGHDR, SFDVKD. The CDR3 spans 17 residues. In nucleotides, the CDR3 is TGTGCCACCAGTGGGGACATCCGAGGGTCCGGCAATCAGCCCCAGCATTTT. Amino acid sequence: CATSGDIRGSGNQPQHF.

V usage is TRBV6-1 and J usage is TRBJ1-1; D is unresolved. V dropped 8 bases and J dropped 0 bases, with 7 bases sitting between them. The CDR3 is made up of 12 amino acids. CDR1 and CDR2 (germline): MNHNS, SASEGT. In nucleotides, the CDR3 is TGTGCCAGCGAAGAATTGAACACTGAAGCTTTCTTT. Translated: CASEELNTEAFF.

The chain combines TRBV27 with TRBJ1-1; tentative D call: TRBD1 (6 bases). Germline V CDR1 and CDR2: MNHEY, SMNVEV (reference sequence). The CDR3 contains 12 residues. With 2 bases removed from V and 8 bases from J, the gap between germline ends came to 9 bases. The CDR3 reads CASSLQGREAFF. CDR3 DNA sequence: TGTGCCAGCAGTTTACAGGGGCGAGAAGCTTTCTTT.

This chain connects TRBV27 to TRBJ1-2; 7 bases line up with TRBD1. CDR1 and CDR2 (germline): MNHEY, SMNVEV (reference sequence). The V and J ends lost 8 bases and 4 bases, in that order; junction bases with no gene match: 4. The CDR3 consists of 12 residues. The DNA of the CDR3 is TGTGCCAGCCGACAGGGTGGCTATGGCTACACCTTC. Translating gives CASRQGGYGYTF.

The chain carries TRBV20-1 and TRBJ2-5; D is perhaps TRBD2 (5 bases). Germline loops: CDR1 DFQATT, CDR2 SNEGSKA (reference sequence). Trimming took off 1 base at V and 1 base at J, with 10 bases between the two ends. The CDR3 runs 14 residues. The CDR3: CSARAGIAQETQYF. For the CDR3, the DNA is TGCAGTGCTAGAGCCGGGATTGCCCAAGAGACCCAGTACTTC.

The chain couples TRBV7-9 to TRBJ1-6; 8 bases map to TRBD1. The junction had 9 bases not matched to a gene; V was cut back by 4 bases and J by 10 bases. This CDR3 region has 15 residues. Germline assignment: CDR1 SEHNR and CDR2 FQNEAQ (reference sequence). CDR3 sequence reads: CASSSGQGELSPLHF. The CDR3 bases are TGTGCCAGCAGCTCCGGACAGGGAGAATTGTCACCCCTCCACTTT. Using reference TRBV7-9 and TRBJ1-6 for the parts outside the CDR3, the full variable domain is DTGVSQNPRHKITKRGQNVTFRCDPISEHNRLYWYRQTLGQGPEFLTYFQNEAQLEKSRLLSDRFSAERPKGSFSTLEIQRTEQGDSAMYLCASSSGQGELSPLHFGNGTRLTVT.

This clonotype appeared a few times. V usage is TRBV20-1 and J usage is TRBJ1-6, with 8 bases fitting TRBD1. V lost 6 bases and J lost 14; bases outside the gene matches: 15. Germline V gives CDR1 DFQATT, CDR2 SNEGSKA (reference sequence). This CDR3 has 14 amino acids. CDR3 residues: CSAINPQGAATLHF. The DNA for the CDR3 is TGCAGTGCAATAAATCCTCAGGGGGCGGCTACCCTCCACTTT.

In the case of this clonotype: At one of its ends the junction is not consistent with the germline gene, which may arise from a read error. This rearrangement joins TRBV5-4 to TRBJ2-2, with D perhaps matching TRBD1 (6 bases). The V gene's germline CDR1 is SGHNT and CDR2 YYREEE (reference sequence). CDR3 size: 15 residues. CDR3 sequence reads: CASSQQGSNTGQLFF. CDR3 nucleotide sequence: TGTGCCAGCAGCCAACAGGGATCGAACACCGGGCAGCTGTTTTTT. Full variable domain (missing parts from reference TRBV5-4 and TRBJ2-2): ETGVTQSPTHLIKTRGQQVTLRCSSQSGHNTVSWYQQALGQGPQFIFQYYREEENGRGNFPPRFSGLQFPNYSSELNVNALELDDSALYLCASSQQGSNTGQLFFGEGSRLTVL.

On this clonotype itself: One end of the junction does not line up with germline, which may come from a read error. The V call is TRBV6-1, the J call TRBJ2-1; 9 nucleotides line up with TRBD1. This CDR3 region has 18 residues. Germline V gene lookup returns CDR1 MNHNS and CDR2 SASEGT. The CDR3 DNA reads TGCGCCAGCAGTGACCGTTGGGGCGGACAGGGGATCTGGAATGAGCAGTTCTTC. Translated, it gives CASSDRWGGQGIWNEQFF.